This TCR beta chain appears in the sequencing data of a study of blood T cells in healthy people across ages (dated by TCRdb to between 2014 and 2017). The study in broad terms: In model experiments, roughly one uniquely barcoded TCR beta cDNA molecule per two T cells was captured by template switching. Age-related changes in TCR beta repertoire diversity were measured in the study by deep sequencing normalized with unique cDNA molecular identifiers. Donors were grouped into four age groups: young (average about 15 years), middle-aged (roughly 40), aged (around 60) and long-lived (approximately 81). The study analyzed two additional independent replicas of 1 million unique cDNA reads from the same blood draw for two donors, one aged 18 to 30 and one aged 80 or older. To avoid experimental bias, donors of different ages were spread randomly across the sequencing lanes.

General study outcomes and caveats: The long-lived group showed more naive CD4+ T cells, fewer expanded clones and increased TCR diversity than the aged group, suggesting age selection. Observed TCR beta diversity per million T cells fell roughly linearly with age, and a significant reduction was already apparent by age roughly 41. The CMV infection status of donors was not known, potentially confounding age-related changes in expanded clonotypes. Observed TCR beta diversity correlated strongly with the percentage of naive T cells measured by flow cytometry. Total diversity estimates from one million sequenced T cells were considered lower bounds and underestimates. Bulk unsorted PBMC profiling prevented conclusive comparison of naive and antigen-experienced compartments.

Receptor libraries were prepared by 5' RACE. These reads were obtained on an Illumina HiSeq 2500. A second roughly 6 to 11 cycle PCR used a sample-barcoded 5' primer and a J-beta primer mix. A template-switch 5' adaptor carrying 12 random nucleotides introduced a unique molecular identifier onto each TCR beta cDNA molecule. Each sample yielded at least 3 million CDR3-containing paired-end reads. First-strand cDNA synthesis was performed from all RNA using the Mint cDNA synthesis kit, with priming by a TRBC-specific oligonucleotide. Following uracil-DNA glycosylase treatment, all cDNA underwent a first 18-cycle PCR with the universal primers M1SS and BC2_uni_R. The source study handled its data this way. Each sample was normalized by randomly selecting 1 million high-quality reads, each carrying a distinct molecular identifier. Reads sharing molecular identifiers were discarded rather than binned into consensus sequences. CDR3 identification, clonotype clustering and error correction used MiTCR with a Q25 quality threshold and the strictest error-elimination algorithm. Lower-bound total TCR beta diversity was estimated with a nonparametric unseen species model using Euler transformation. TCRdb itself trimmed the public reads at Q25 with fastp, ran MiXCR and retained productive beta chains. Each CDR3 protein gets just one entry, which takes the most common genes and DNA from the rows behind it. Here the V and J calls rest on TCRdb's processing, not on the authors' analysis. The sample yields around 580,000 distinct CDR3 sequences; 40% to 50% were counted once. The ten largest clonotypes hold approximately 23% of the sample.

Systemically healthy Caucasian individuals from Russia, approximately 39 in total and aged roughly 6 to 100 years, were included as donors. Each donor gave roughly 9.5 milliliters of peripheral blood, collected into EDTA-treated Vacutainer tubes. Ficoll-Paque density-gradient centrifugation was used to isolate PBMCs, with at least 6.5 million per sample. Trizol reagent was used to extract total RNA from the PBMCs, yielding at least 5 micrograms per sample. Naive CD45RAhigh/CD27high T cell percentages were measured by flow cytometry on a PBMC aliquot from every donor. The germline V gene (reference sequence) gives CDR1 as DFQATT and CDR2 as SNEGSKA. Measured from the cysteine to the phenylalanine, the CDR3 is 15 residues long. The entry retains the CDR3 DNA only, 45 bases that are in frame from base 1. At the junction V is shortened by 6 bases and J by 1 base; bases outside the gene matches: 11. Comment on this clonotype: It has no known antigen specificity. Base qualities are not at hand, and no much larger clone is one base apart.

Sequences were obtained from blood. This chain joins TRBV20-1 to TRBJ1-2, with 7 middle bases fitting TRBD1. The source of this sequence is an older man in good health. The DNA sequence is as follows: TGCAGTGCCCCCGGGACAGAGGAACTTAACTATGGCTACACCTTC. This sequence encodes CSAPGTEELNYGYTF.